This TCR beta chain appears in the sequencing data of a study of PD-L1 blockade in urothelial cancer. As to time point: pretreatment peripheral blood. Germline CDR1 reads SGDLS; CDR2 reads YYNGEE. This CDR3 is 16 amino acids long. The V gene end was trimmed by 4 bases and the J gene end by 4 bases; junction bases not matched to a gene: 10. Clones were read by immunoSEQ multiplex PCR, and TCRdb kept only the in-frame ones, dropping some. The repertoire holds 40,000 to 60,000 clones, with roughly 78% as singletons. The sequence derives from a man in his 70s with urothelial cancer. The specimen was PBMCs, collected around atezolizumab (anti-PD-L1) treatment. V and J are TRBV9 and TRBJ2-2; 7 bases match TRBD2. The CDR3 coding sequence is TGTGCCAGCAGCCCTCGTCTAGCGGAGTCCACCGGGGAGCTGTTTTTT. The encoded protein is CASSPRLAESTGELFF.